Sequencing of this T cell receptor beta chain was carried out in a study of shared clonotypes between healthy human individuals. The data were produced by immunoSEQ multiplex PCR, yet TCRdb's version contains in-frame clones alone and is incomplete. The top ten clones hold 0.09% to 0.13% of a sample with about 550,000 clones, roughly 95% of them seen once. The CDR3 contains 14 residues. The V end was cut by 4 bases, the J end by 0 bases, with 7 bases between. Germline CDR1 SEHNR, CDR2 FQNEAQ (reference sequence). Naive CD8 populations comprised CD45RO-negative cells positively selected for CCR7, excluding terminally differentiated effector memory CD45RA+ cells. Participating donors were healthy, HIV-negative adults free of recent acute infections or vaccinations. The donors, all of them Caucasian adults, lived in Nashville, Tennessee.

Sequencing used naive CD8+ T cells sorted from blood. This clonotype was sampled from a woman in her 30s in good health. The chain uses TRBV7-9 and TRBJ1-3; no clear D. CDR3 sequence reads: CASSSQSSGNTIYF. CDR3 DNA sequence: TGTGCCAGCAGCTCGCAAAGCTCTGGAAACACCATATATTTT.